Presented here are 26 T cell receptor beta chains from one specimen sequenced in a study of T cells in Graves' hyperthyroidism and ophthalmopathy. Amplified TCR beta CDR3 regions derived from RNA transcripts. Primed by the HTBI set, a first-round RT-PCR was run on the TCR CDR3. TCRdb re-analysed the multiplex PCR reads in MiXCR, keeping a single row per CDR3 protein. The sample carries a few hundred thousand distinct CDR3 sequences, less than 25% recorded once. The sample consisted of blood. All receptors derive from a man younger than 35 with Graves' hyperthyroidism.

This clonotype was seen repeatedly, ten times or more. The rearrangement links TRBV28 to TRBJ2-7; possibly TRBD1 for D (8 bases). The germline V gene has CDR1 MDHEN and CDR2 SYDVKM. This CDR3 has 12 residues. The V end lost 7 bases, the J end lost 6 bases, and 13 bases lay between the germline ends. CDR3 DNA: TGTGCCAGCACCACAGGGGGGGGCGAGCAGTACTTC. It is translated as CASTTGGGEQYF. The entire variable domain, with the rest obtained from reference TRBV28 and TRBJ2-7, is as follows: DVKVTQSSRYLVKRTGEKVFLECVQDMDHENMFWYRQDPGLGLRLIYFSYDVKMKEKGDIPEGYSVSREKKERFSLILESASTNQTSMYLCASTTGGGEQYFGPGTRLTVT.

V and J are TRBV6-2 or TRBV6-3 and TRBJ1-5, with TRBD1 identical over 12 bases. The CDR3 loop spans 21 amino acids. The germline gives CDR1 MNHEY, CDR2 SVGEGT. Trimming at V came to 0 bases and at J to 2 bases, leaving 14 bases not matched to a gene. This chain's CDR3 is CASSYSIRAGQGAIGNQPQHF. The CDR3, as DNA: TGTGCCAGCAGTTACTCAATTCGAGCGGGACAGGGGGCAATCGGCAATCAGCCCCAGCATTTT.

Many counts were recorded for this clonotype. The J gene is TRBJ2-2, the V gene TRBV28; 11 bases are shared with TRBD2. CDR1 and CDR2 (germline): MDHEN, SYDVKM. J was trimmed by 8 bases and V by 7 bases; bases with no gene match: 6. This CDR3 has 14 amino acids. The CDR3 spells CASKTSGAPGELFF. Written as DNA, the CDR3 is TGTGCCAGCAAGACTAGCGGGGCCCCGGGGGAGCTGTTTTTT.

Many counts were recorded for this clonotype. The rearrangement links TRBV6-1 to TRBJ2-2; D possibly matches TRBD1 or TRBD2 (5 bases each). V was cut by 4 bases and J by 0 bases, with 9 bases left in between. CDR1 is MNHNS, CDR2 SASEGT, per germline. This CDR3 spans 15 amino acids. The CDR3 loop is CASSGLGPNTGELFF. DNA of the CDR3: TGTGCCAGCAGTGGACTGGGACCGAACACCGGGGAGCTGTTTTTT.

This clonotype appeared many times. The chain uses TRBV4-2 and TRBJ2-4; D is possibly TRBD1 or TRBD2 (6 bases each). The germline V gene encodes CDR1 LGHNA and CDR2 YNFKEQ. Trimming stripped 0 bases from V and 0 bases from J, with 12 bases between. This CDR3 has 17 residues. This CDR3 reads CASSQEEGEVAKNIQYF. The CDR3 DNA follows: TGTGCCAGCAGCCAAGAAGAGGGGGAGGTAGCCAAAAACATTCAGTACTTC.

This clonotype was observed many times. The rearrangement joins TRBV7-9 to TRBJ2-2; D is ambiguous. This CDR3 region has 14 residues. The V gene lost 5 bases and the J gene lost 5 bases, with 12 bases spanning the gap. CDR1 SEHNR and CDR2 FQNEAQ come from the germline V gene (reference sequence). CDR3 nucleotides: TGTGCCAGCAGCGATCCGGGTTCAACCGGGGAGCTGTTTTTT. It translates to CASSDPGSTGELFF.

J is TRBJ1-3 and V is TRBV6-2 or TRBV6-3; the D gene is possibly TRBD1 (5 bases). The germline CDR1 and CDR2 sequences are MNHEY and SVGEGT. V lost 7 bases, J lost 3 bases, and 10 bases lay in between. CDR3 length: 13 amino acids. CDR3 loop: CASNGDGGNTIYF. CDR3 sequence (DNA): TGTGCCAGCAATGGGGACGGTGGAAACACCATATATTTT.

This clonotype has a count of ten or more. This chain links TRBV12-3 or TRBV12-4 with TRBJ2-2, with no clear D. V was shortened by 0 bases and J by 1 base, with 9 bases between the two germline ends. CDR3 size: 16 residues. The CDR3 DNA reads TGTGCCAGCAGTTTAGCCCTGGAACTGAACACCGGGGAGCTGTTTTTT. Protein sequence: CASSLALELNTGELFF.

This clonotype was recorded at least ten times. The chain carries TRBV25-1 and TRBJ2-6; D is ambiguous. The V gene's germline CDR1 is MGHDK and CDR2 SYGVNS. This CDR3 region has 13 residues. V dropped 8 bases and J dropped 4 bases, with 9 bases sitting between them. DNA for the CDR3: TGTGCCAGCGCCCTAACGGGGGCCAACGTCCTGACTTTC. This gives the protein CASALTGANVLTF.

This clonotype has at least ten counts. The chain employs TRBV12-5 and TRBJ2-1; D call uncertain. V was trimmed by 5 bases and J by 4 bases, leaving 6 bases between them. This CDR3 has 12 residues. CDR1 is LGHNT, CDR2 FRNRAP, per germline. Here the CDR3 reads CASGVQYNEQFF. In nucleotides, the CDR3 is TGTGCTAGTGGTGTGCAGTACAATGAGCAGTTCTTC.

This clonotype was found once. V usage is TRBV6-1 and J usage is TRBJ1-5; D unresolved. This CDR3 spans 14 amino acids. CDR1 is MNHNS, CDR2 SASEGT, per germline. With 8 bases removed from V and 2 bases from J, the gap between germline ends came to 13 bases. The CDR3 bases are TGTGCCAGCCTGAAGGGTGGTGGCAATCAGCCCCAGCATTTT. It specifies CASLKGGGNQPQHF.

The V gene is TRBV30, the J gene TRBJ2-7; the D gene is possibly TRBD2 (5 bases). Germline CDR1 reads GTSNPN; CDR2 reads SVGIG (reference sequence). Trimming removed 5 bases from V and 6 bases from J, with 11 bases in between. CDR3 length: 11 amino acids. The CDR3 DNA sequence: TGTGCCTGGGCAGGACTGAGCGAGCAGTACTTC. This codes for CAWAGLSEQYF.

This clonotype was picked up many times. This chain links TRBV7-8 with TRBJ1-5, with 10 bases matching TRBD1. From germline, CDR1 is SGHVS and CDR2 FQNEAQ. V lost 5 bases to trimming and J lost 5 bases; unmatched junction nucleotides: 9. CDR3 length equals 16 residues. DNA of the CDR3: TGTGCCAGCAGCGGTCCGGGACAGGGGTTCGATCAGCCCCAGCATTTT. It specifies CASSGPGQGFDQPQHF.

The sample holds many counts of this clonotype. This chain joins TRBV6-1 and TRBJ1-1; the D is unclear. The CDR3 spans 13 residues. Trimming left V 6 bases short and J 7 bases short, with 15 bases between. CDR1 MNHNS and CDR2 SASEGT come from the germline V gene. The CDR3 region has the DNA TGTGCCAGCAGGACGGGTGTAATGGGTGAAGCTTTCTTT. Its protein is CASRTGVMGEAFF.

This clonotype was detected ten times or more. The V gene is TRBV28, the J gene TRBJ1-2; the match to TRBD1 covers 10 bases. From germline, CDR1 is MDHEN and CDR2 SYDVKM. The CDR3 covers 14 residues. V trimming: 6 bases; J trimming: 4 bases; junction bases outside the gene matches: 5. The CDR3 region has the DNA TGTGCCAGCAGCGACAGGGGGCTTGGCTATGGCTACACCTTC. Translating gives CASSDRGLGYGYTF.

This clonotype was counted only a few times. This rearrangement joins TRBV11-2 to TRBJ2-6; either TRBD1 or TRBD2 may supply D (5 bases each). CDR1 and CDR2 from the germline V gene are SGHAT and FQNNGV. This CDR3 is built from 15 residues. Trimming pared 5 bases from V and 4 bases from J, leaving 12 bases between. CDR3 in DNA: TGTGCCAGCAGCCCTACGGGGACCGGGGCCAACGTCCTGACTTTC. This sequence encodes CASSPTGTGANVLTF.

This clonotype appeared many times. The chain combines TRBV6-2 or TRBV6-3 with TRBJ2-7; 10 bases align to TRBD1. Trimming at V came to 2 bases and at J to 6 bases, leaving 1 base not matched to a gene. This CDR3 comprises 13 residues. Germline V gene sequence: CDR1 MNHEY, CDR2 SVGEGT. The CDR3 coding sequence is TGTGCCAGCAGTTACGGGGACAGGGGCGAGCAGTACTTC. Translated, it gives CASSYGDRGEQYF.

This clonotype was recorded at least ten times. The CDR3 DNA reads as TGTGCCAGCAGCTTAGAAATTCGGCCCCAAGAGACCCAGTACTTC. As protein: CASSLEIRPQETQYF. V usage is TRBV11-2 and J usage is TRBJ2-5; no clear D. From germline, CDR1 is SGHAT and CDR2 FQNNGV. The CDR3 runs 15 residues. Trimming took 0 bases from V and 1 from J, leaving 9 bases between them.

This clonotype was counted ten times or more. The gene calls are TRBV7-6 and TRBJ1-2; TRBD1 matches at 7 bases. With V trimmed by 4 bases and J by 3 bases, 14 bases remained unmatched. CDR1 is SGHVS, CDR2 FNYEAQ, per germline. The CDR3 extends over 17 amino acids. CDR3 sequence (DNA): TGTGCCAGCAGCTCCCGGGACAGCTCAACCGGCGACTATGGCTACACCTTC. It codes for CASSSRDSSTGDYGYTF.

This clonotype occurred many times. The gene calls are TRBV2 and TRBJ2-5; 11 bases fit TRBD1. J was trimmed by 5 bases and V by 5 bases; bases with no gene match: 1. Germline assignment: CDR1 SNHLY and CDR2 FYNNEI. CDR3 size: 13 residues. The CDR3: CASSRTGGETQYF. The DNA for the CDR3 is TGTGCCAGCAGTCGGACAGGGGGCGAGACCCAGTACTTC.

The CDR3 loop reads CASSVGWYGLAGGSNTGELFF. The CDR3 DNA reads TGTGCCAGCAGCGTAGGATGGTATGGGCTAGCGGGGGGTTCGAACACCGGGGAGCTGTTTTTT. The rearrangement links TRBV9 to TRBJ2-2; 11 bases match TRBD2. Germline lookup yields CDR1 SGDLS and CDR2 YYNGEE. This CDR3 has 21 residues. V gave up 0 bases and J gave up 0 bases; unmatched junction bases: 13.

The sample holds one count of this clonotype. CDR3 DNA: TGTGCCAGCAGATCGGGGCCTAACTATGGCTACACCTTC. It translates to CASRSGPNYGYTF. The rearrangement uses TRBV28 and TRBJ1-2, with TRBD1 as a possible D gene (5 bases). Germline CDR1 MDHEN, CDR2 SYDVKM. The length of the CDR3 is 13 residues. Trimming left V 6 bases short and J 0 bases short, with 8 bases between.

The rearrangement links TRBV29-1 to TRBJ2-7; possible D gene TRBD1, 6 bases. From germline, CDR1 is SQVTM and CDR2 ANQGSEA. CDR3 length: 12 amino acids. The CDR3 loop reads CSGGRGQDKQYF. DNA for the CDR3: TGCAGTGGCGGCAGGGGACAAGACAAGCAGTACTTC.

This clonotype was counted between two and nine times. The chain employs TRBV30 and TRBJ1-2; 7 nucleotides match TRBD1. This CDR3 is built from 13 residues. From germline, CDR1 is GTSNPN and CDR2 SVGIG (reference sequence). Trimming at V came to 2 bases and at J to 6 bases, leaving 6 bases not matched to a gene. This chain's CDR3 is CAWSTPQGHGYTF. CDR3 in DNA: TGTGCCTGGAGTACCCCACAGGGGCATGGCTACACCTTC.

The sample holds a few counts of this clonotype. This may arise from a read error, as a much more abundant clone is one base away. This chain uses TRBV5-6 with TRBJ1-2; D is uncertain. Germline values: CDR1 SGHDT, CDR2 YYEEEE. The CDR3 covers 14 residues. The chain's CDR3 is CVSSLQASNYGYTF. In DNA, the CDR3 is TGTGTCAGCAGCTTGCAGGCCTCTAACTATGGCTACACCTTC.

The chain links TRBV10-2 to TRBJ2-7; D is undetermined. Germline CDR1 and CDR2: WSHSY and SAAADI. V was pared by 4 bases and J by 5 bases, with 6 bases between. The CDR3 has 11 amino acids. DNA of the CDR3: TGCGCCAGCAGTGTTCCTAACGAGCAGTACTTC. Its translation is CASSVPNEQYF.